This T cell receptor (beta chain) was recovered during a study of T cell changes during pregnancy in multiple sclerosis. V was shortened by 6 bases and J by 12 bases, with 17 bases between the two germline ends. Germline V gene lookup returns CDR1 MNHNY and CDR2 SVGAGI (reference sequence). This CDR3 is 12 amino acids long. Data came from immunoSEQ multiplex PCR; TCRdb stores just in-frame clones and leaves some out. The sample shows about 51,000 clones, 85% to 95% of them seen only once. The sequencing here drew on CD8+ T cells from peripheral blood mononuclear cells, taken in the second trimester of pregnancy. The sequence came from a female donor with multiple sclerosis, enrolled in a pregnancy study. The chain is built from TRBV6-6 and TRBJ1-2; D gene unclear. The CDR3 loop is CASSSLATADTF. In nucleotides, the CDR3 is TGTGCCAGCAGCTCCTTAGCAACCGCCGACACCTTC.